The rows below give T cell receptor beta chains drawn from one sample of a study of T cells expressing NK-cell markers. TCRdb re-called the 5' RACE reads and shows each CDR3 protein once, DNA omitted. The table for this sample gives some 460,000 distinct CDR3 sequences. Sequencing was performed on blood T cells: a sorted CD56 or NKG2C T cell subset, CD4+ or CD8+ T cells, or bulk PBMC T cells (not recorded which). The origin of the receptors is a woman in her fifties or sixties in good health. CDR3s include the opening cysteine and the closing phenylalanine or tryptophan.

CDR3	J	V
CASSPGRGYEQYF	TRBJ2-7	TRBV12-3/TRBV12-4
CASRGRGYQPQHF	TRBJ1-5	TRBV2
CASSPPSNTIYF	TRBJ1-3	TRBV11-3
CASSPWTSGSPYNEQFF	TRBJ2-1	TRBV12-3/TRBV12-4
CASPIGRANVLTF	TRBJ2-6	TRBV12-3/TRBV12-4
CASSPGTIQRYEQYF	TRBJ2-7	TRBV11-1
CASSLGTSGRALAETQYF	TRBJ2-5	TRBV7-2
CASSLEWALLNEQFF	TRBJ2-1	TRBV7-2
CSALSGRGGETQYF	TRBJ2-5	TRBV20-1
CASSDWDPSGANVLTF	TRBJ2-6	TRBV25-1
CASSPIGSPLHF	TRBJ1-6	TRBV7-2
CASSPSERYEQYF	TRBJ2-7	TRBV3-1
CASRLRGTAQETQYF	TRBJ2-5	TRBV7-9
CASSFVGGYAEAFF	TRBJ1-1	TRBV12-3/TRBV12-4
CASSYGLAGGGGGETQYF	TRBJ2-5	TRBV6-5
CASSLGGERGYNEQFF	TRBJ2-1	TRBV11-3
CASRRTGGPGELFF	TRBJ2-2	TRBV12-3/TRBV12-4
CASSNGINYGYTF	TRBJ1-2	TRBV6-5
CASARGTSVSEQYF	TRBJ2-7	TRBV2
CASSEMGFANTGELFF	TRBJ2-2	TRBV10-2
CASSYSSRGVGTDTQYF	TRBJ2-3	TRBV6-5
CASSREAAPTEAFF	TRBJ1-1	TRBV5-5
CASSPPWGSMNTEAFF	TRBJ1-1	TRBV18
CAIRRDRGDSPLHF	TRBJ1-6	TRBV10-3
CASSFGASQGEGDQYF	TRBJ2-5	TRBV5-1
CASSQRLAGVNEQFF	TRBJ2-1	TRBV7-7
CSAGSPVEQFF	TRBJ2-1	TRBV20-1
CASSVGTGAGELFF	TRBJ2-2	TRBV9
CAPNWGSDTQYF	TRBJ2-3	TRBV27
CAIWAASTDTQYF	TRBJ2-3	TRBV10-3
CSAPIPGSSGNTIYF	TRBJ1-3	TRBV20-1
CASSLGPGALEQFF	TRBJ2-1	TRBV5-1
CASMLDRGQGETQYF	TRBJ2-5	TRBV2